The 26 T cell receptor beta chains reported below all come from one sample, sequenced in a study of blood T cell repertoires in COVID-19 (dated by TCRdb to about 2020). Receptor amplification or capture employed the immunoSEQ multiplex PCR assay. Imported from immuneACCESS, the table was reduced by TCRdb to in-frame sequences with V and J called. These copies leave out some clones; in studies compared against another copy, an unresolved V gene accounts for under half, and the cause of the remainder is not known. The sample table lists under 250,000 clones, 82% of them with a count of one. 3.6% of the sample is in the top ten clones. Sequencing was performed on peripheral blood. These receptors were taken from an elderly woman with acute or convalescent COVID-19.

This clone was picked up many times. CDR3 nucleotides: TGTGCCAGCAAGCGGGGCCCTTCGAACACTGAAGCTTTCTTT. Translation gives CASKRGPSNTEAFF. The rearrangement uses TRBV2 and TRBJ1-1; a weak D match, TRBD1 (5 bases). Germline loops: CDR1 SNHLY, CDR2 FYNNEI. CDR3 length equals 14 residues. Trimming shortened V by 7 bases and J by 1 base, and 13 bases separated the two germline ends. Supplemented by reference TRBV2 and TRBJ1-1, the full variable domain reads EPEVTQTPSHQVTQMGQEVILRCVPISNHLYFYWYRQILGQKVEFLVSFYNNEISEKSEIFDDQFSVERPDGSNFTLKIRSTKLEDSAMYFCASKRGPSNTEAFFGQGTRLTVV.

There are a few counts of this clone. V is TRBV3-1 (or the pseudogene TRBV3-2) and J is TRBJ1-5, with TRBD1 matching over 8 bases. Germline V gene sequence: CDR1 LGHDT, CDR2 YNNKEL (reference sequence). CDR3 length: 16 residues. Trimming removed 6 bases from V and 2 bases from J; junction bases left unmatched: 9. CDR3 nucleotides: TGTGCCAGCAGTCTTAGACAGGGGACGGGCAATCAGCCCCAGCATTTT. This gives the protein CASSLRQGTGNQPQHF.

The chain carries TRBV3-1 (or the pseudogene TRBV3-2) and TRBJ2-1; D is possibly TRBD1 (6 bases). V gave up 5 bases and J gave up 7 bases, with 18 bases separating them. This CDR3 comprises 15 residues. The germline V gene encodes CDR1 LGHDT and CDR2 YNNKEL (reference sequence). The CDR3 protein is CASSEPRGPSNEQFF. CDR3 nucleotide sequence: TGTGCCAGCAGCGAGCCCAGGGGCCCATCAAATGAGCAGTTCTTC.

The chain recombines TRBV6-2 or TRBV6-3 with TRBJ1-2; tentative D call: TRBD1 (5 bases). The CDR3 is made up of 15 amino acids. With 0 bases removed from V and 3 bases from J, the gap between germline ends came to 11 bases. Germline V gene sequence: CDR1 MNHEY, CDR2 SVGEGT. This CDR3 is CASSYSPGSYYGYTF. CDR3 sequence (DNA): TGTGCCAGCAGTTACTCGCCAGGGTCTTACTATGGCTACACCTTC.

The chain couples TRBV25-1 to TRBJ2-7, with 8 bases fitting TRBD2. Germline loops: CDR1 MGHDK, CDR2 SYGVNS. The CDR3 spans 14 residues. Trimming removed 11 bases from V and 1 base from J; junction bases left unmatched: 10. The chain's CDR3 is CARRGGGSSYEQYF. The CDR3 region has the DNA TGTGCCCGACGGGGGGGAGGGTCATCCTACGAGCAGTACTTC.

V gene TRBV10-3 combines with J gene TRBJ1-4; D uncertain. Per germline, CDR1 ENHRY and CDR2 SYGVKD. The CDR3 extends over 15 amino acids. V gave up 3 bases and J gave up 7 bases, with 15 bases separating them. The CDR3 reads CAISDLGAASEKLFF. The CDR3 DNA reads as TGTGCCATCAGTGATTTAGGTGCAGCTAGTGAAAAACTGTTTTTT.

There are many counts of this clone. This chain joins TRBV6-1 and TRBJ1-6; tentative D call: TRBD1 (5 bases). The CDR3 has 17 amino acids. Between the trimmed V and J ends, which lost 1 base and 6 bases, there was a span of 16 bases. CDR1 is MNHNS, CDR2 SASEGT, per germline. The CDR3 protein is CASSEGGFPRGNSPLHF. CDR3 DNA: TGTGCCAGCAGTGAAGGGGGCTTCCCCAGAGGTAATTCACCCCTCCACTTT.

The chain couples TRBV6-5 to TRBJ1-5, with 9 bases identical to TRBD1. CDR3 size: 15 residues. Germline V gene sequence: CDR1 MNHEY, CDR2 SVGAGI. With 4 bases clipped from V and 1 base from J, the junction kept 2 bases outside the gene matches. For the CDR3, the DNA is TGTGCCAGCAGTTGGACAGGGGACAGCAATCAGCCCCAGCATTTT. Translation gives CASSWTGDSNQPQHF.

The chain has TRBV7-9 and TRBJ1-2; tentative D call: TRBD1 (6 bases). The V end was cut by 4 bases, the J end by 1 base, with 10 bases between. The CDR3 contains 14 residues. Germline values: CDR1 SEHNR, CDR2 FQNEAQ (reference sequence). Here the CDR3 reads CASSSDRINYGYTF. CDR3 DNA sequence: TGTGCCAGCAGCTCCGACAGGATTAACTATGGCTACACCTTC.

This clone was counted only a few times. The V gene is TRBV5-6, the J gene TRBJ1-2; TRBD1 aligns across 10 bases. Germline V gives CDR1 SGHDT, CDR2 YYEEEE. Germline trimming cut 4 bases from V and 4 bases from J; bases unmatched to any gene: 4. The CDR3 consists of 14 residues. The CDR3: CASSPGQGIYGYTF. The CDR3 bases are TGTGCCAGCAGCCCGGGACAGGGGATCTATGGCTACACCTTC. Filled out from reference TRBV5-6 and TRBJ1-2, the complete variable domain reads DAGVTQSPTHLIKTRGQQVTLRCSPKSGHDTVSWYQQALGQGPQFIFQYYEEEERQRGNFPDRFSGHQFPNYSSELNVNALLLGDSALYLCASSPGQGIYGYTFGSGTRLTVV.

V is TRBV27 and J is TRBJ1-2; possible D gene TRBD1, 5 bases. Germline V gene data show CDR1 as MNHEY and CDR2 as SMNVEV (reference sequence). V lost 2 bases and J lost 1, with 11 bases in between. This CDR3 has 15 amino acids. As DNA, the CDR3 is TGTGCCAGCAGTTTAGGGGCCGCTTTTAACTATGGCTACACCTTC. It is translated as CASSLGAAFNYGYTF.

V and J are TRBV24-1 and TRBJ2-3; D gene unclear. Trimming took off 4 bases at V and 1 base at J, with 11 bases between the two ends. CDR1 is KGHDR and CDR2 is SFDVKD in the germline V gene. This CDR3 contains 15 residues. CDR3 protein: CATSDRSQGTDTQYF. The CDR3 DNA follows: TGTGCCACCAGTGACCGATCCCAGGGCACAGATACGCAGTATTTT.

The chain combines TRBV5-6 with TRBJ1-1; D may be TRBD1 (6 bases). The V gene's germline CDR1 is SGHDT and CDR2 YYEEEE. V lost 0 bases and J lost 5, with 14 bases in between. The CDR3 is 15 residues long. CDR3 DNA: TGTGCCAGCAGCTTGGTCGGACAGCTTGGAACTGAAGCTTTCTTT. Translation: CASSLVGQLGTEAFF.

This CDR3 reads CSVDSPVRGRGYGYTF. CDR3 sequence (DNA): TGCAGCGTTGACTCTCCAGTACGAGGGCGCGGCTATGGCTACACCTTC. The chain carries TRBV29-1 and TRBJ1-2; D is unresolved. The CDR3 is 16 residues long. Germline V gene data show CDR1 as SQVTM and CDR2 as ANQGSEA. The V and J ends lost 3 bases and 4 bases respectively, with 21 bases between them.

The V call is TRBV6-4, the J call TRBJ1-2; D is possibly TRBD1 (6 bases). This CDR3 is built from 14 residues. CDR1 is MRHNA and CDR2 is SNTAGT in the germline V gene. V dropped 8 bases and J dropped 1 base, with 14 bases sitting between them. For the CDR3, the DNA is TGTGCCAGCGTGGGCGCAGGGGTTAACTATGGCTACACCTTC. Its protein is CASVGAGVNYGYTF.

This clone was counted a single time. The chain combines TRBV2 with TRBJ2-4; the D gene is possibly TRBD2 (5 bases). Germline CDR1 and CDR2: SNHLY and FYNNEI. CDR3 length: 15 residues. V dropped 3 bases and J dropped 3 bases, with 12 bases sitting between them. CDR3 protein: CASSDPGENKNIQYF. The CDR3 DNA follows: TGTGCCAGCAGTGACCCCGGGGAGAACAAAAACATTCAGTACTTC.

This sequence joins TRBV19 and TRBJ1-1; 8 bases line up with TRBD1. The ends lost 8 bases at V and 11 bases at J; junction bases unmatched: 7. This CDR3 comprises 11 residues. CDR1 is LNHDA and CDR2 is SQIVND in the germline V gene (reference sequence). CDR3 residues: CASLGTGGAFF. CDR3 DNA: TGTGCCAGTTTGGGAACAGGGGGTGCTTTCTTT. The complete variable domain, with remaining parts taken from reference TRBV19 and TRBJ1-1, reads DGGITQSPKYLFRKEGQNVTLSCEQNLNHDAMYWYRQDPGQGLRLIYYSQIVNDFQKGDIAEGYSVSREKKESFPLTVTSAQKNPTAFYLCASLGTGGAFFGQGTRLTVV.

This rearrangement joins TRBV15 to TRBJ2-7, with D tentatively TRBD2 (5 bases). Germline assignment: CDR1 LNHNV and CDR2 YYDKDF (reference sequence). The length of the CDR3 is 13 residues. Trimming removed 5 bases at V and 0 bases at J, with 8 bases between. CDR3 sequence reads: CATSSDSSYEQYF. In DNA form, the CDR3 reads TGTGCCACCAGCTCGGACTCCTCCTACGAGCAGTACTTC.

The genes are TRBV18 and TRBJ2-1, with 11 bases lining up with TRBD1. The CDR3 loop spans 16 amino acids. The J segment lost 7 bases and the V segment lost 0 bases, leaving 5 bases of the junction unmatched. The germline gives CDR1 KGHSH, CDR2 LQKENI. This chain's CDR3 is CASSPPGTGGTNEQFF. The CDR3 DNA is TGTGCCAGCTCACCACCCGGGACAGGGGGTACTAATGAGCAGTTCTTC.

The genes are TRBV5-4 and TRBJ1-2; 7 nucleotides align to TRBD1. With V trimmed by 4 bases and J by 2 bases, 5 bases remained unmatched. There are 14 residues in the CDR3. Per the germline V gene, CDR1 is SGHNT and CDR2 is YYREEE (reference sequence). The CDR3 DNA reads TGTGCCAGCAGCGCCGACAGGGTAAACTATGGCTACACCTTC. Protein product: CASSADRVNYGYTF.

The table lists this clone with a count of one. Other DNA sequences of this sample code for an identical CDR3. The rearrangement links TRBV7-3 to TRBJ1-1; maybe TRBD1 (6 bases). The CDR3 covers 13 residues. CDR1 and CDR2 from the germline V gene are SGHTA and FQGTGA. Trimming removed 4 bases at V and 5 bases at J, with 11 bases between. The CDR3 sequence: CASSSGVGTEAFF. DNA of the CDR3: TGTGCCAGCAGCTCAGGGGTGGGGACTGAAGCTTTCTTT. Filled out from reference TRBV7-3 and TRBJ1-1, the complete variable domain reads GAGVSQTPSNKVTEKGKYVELRCDPISGHTALYWYRQSLGQGPEFLIYFQGTGAADDSGLPNDRFFAVRPEGSVSTLKIQRTERGDSAVYLCASSSGVGTEAFFGQGTRLTVV.

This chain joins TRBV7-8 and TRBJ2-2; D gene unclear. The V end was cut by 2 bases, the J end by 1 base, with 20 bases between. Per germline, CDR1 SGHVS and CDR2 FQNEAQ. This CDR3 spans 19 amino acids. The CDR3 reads CASSLFGAGVLMNTGELFF. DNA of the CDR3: TGTGCCAGCAGCTTATTCGGTGCTGGTGTCCTGATGAACACCGGGGAGCTGTTTTTT.

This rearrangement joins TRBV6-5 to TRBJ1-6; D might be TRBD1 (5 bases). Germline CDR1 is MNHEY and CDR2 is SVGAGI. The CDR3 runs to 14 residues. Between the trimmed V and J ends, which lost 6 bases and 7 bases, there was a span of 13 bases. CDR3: CASSLRGRNSPLHF. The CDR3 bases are TGTGCCAGCAGCCTGCGGGGGAGAAATTCACCCCTCCACTTT.

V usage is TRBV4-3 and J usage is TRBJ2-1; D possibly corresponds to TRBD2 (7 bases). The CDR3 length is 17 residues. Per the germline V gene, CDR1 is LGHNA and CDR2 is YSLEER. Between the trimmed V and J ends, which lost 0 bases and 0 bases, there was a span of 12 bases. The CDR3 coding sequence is TGCGCCAGCAGCCAAGAGCCTGGGGGGGCCTCCTACAATGAGCAGTTCTTC. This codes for CASSQEPGGASYNEQFF.

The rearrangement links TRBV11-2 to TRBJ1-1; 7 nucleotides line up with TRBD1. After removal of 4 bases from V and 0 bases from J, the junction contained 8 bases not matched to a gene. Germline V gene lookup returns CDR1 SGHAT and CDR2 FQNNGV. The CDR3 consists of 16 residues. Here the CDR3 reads CASSSSYRGMNTEAFF. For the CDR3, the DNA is TGTGCCAGCAGCTCCTCATACAGGGGCATGAACACTGAAGCTTTCTTT.

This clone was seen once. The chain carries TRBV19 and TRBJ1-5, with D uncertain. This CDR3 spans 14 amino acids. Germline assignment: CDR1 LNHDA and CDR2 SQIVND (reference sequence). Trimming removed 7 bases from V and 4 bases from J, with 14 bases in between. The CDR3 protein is CASTLGGRNQPQHF. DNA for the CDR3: TGTGCCAGTACCCTCGGCGGGCGGAATCAGCCCCAGCATTTT.